This paragraph covers one T cell receptor (beta chain) sequence. This clone may be a read error of a much larger clone one base away. Germline-derived CDR1 and CDR2 are SGDLS and YYNGEE. The V end was cut by 0 bases, the J end by 3 bases, with 9 bases between. CDR3 length: 14 amino acids. The record originates from a study of regulatory T cells in long-lasting Graves disease. Building of the TCR beta libraries involved iRepertoire HTBI primers and Arm-PCR of CDR3 regions. TCRdb reprocessed the multiplex PCR reads via MiXCR and lists one record per CDR3 protein. The repertoire has under 500,000 distinct CDR3 sequences, less than 25% of them found once; the top ten carry about 8.3%. Time point given: persistent/refractory GD, antithyroid drugs over 5 years with positive TRAb. Generation of the TCR library employed RNA extracted from PBMCs.

The chain recombines TRBV9 with TRBJ1-2, with D perhaps TRBD1 (6 bases). The input for sequencing was peripheral blood mononuclear cells (PBMCs), taken when the disease was refractory, from a patient treated with antithyroid drugs. This sequence originates from a female donor with Graves disease. The CDR3 sequence: CASSVGAGDYGYTF. DNA for the CDR3: TGTGCCAGCAGCGTAGGGGCAGGGGACTATGGCTACACCTTC.